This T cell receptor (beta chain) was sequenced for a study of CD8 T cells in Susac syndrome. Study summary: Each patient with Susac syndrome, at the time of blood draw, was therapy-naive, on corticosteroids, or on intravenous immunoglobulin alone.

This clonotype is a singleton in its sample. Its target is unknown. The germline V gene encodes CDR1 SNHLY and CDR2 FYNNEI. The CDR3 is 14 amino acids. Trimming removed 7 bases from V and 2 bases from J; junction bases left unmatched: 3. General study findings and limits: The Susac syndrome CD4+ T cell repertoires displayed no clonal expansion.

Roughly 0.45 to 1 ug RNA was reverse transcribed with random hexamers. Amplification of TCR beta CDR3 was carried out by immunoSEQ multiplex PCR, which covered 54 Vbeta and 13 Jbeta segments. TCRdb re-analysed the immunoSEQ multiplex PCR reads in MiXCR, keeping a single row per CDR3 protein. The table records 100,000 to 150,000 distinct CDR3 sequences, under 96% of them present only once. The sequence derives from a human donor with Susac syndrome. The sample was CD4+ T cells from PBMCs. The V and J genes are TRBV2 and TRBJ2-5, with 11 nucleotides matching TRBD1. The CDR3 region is CASTRDRGQETQYF. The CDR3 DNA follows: TGTGCCAGCACTCGGGACAGGGGGCAAGAGACCCAGTACTTC.